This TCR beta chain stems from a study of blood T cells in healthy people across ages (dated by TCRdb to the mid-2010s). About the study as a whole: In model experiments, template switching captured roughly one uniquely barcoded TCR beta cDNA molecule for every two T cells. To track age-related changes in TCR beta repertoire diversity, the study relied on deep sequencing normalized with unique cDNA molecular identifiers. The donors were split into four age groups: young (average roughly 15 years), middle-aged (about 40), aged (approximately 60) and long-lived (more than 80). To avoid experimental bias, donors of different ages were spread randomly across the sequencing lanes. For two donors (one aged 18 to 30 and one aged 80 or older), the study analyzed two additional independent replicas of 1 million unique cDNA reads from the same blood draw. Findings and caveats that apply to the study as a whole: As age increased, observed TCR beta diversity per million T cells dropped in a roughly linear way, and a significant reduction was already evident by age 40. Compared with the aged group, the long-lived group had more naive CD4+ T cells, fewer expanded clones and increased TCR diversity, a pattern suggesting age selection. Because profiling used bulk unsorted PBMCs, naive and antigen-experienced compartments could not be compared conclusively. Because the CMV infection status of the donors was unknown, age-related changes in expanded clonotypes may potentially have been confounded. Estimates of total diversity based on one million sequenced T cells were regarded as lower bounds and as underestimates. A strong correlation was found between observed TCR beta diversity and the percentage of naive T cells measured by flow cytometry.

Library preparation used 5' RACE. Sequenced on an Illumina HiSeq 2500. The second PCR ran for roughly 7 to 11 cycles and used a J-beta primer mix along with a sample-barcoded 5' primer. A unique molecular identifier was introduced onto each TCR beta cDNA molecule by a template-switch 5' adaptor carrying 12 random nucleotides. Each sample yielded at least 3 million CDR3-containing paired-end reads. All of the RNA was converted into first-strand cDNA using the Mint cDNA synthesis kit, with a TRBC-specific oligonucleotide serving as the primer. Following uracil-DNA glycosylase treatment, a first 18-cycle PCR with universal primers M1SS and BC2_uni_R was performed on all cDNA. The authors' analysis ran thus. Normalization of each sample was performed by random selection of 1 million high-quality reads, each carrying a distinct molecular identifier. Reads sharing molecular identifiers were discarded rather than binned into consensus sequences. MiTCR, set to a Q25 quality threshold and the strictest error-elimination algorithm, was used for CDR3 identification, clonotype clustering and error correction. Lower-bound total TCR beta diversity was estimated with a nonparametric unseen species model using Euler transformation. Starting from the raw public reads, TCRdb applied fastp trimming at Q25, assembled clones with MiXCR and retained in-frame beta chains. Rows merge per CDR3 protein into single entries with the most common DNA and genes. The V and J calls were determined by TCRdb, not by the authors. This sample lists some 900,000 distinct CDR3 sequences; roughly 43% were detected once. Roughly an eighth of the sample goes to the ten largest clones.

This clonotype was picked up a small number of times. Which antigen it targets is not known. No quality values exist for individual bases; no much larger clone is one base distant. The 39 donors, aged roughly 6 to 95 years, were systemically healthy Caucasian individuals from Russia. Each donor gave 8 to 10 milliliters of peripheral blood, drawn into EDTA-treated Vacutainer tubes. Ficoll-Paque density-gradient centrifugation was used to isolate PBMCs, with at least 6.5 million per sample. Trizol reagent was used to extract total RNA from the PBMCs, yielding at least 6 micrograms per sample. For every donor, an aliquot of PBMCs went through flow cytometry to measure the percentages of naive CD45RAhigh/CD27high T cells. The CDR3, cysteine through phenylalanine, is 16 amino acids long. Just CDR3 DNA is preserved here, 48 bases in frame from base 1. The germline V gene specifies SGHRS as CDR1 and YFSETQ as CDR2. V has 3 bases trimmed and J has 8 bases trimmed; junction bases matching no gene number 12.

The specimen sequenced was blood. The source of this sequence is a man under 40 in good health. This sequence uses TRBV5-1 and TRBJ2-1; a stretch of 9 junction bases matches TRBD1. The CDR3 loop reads CASSSHPDRGEDEQFF. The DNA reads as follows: TGCGCCAGCAGCTCGCACCCGGACAGGGGCGAGGATGAGCAGTTCTTC.